Below are 10 T cell receptor beta chains sequenced from a single sample in a study of blood T cell repertoires in COVID-19. Sequenced by immunoSEQ multiplex PCR; TCRdb stores in-frame clones only, minus some. The data contain 80,000 to 95,000 clones, 87% of them singletons. Sequencing was carried out using peripheral blood. The receptors stem from a woman aged 45-60 years with active or convalescent COVID-19.

The genes are TRBV5-1 and TRBJ1-2, with D possibly being TRBD1 (6 bases). Looked up from germline, CDR1 is SGHRS and CDR2 is YFSETQ. Trimming took 4 bases from V and 5 from J, leaving 15 bases between them. The CDR3 spans 14 residues. The CDR3 bases are TGCGCCAGCAGCCAAGGGGGTTCGTCGTATGGCTACACCTTC. This encodes CASSQGGSSYGYTF.

The chain recombines TRBV30 with TRBJ2-3; D perhaps matches TRBD2 (6 bases). Germline V lookup: CDR1 GTSNPN, CDR2 SVGIG (reference sequence). The CDR3 consists of 15 residues. V lost 0 bases to trimming and J lost 4 bases, with 14 bases between them. The CDR3: CAWSVGGAVPDTQYF. CDR3 nucleotide sequence: TGTGCCTGGAGTGTCGGAGGGGCCGTGCCAGATACGCAGTATTTT.

The chain links TRBV5-6 to TRBJ1-2; the D is unclear. V lost 2 bases to trimming and J lost 4 bases, with 12 bases between them. Looked up from germline, CDR1 is SGHDT and CDR2 is YYEEEE. The CDR3 has 14 residues. Here the CDR3 reads CASSLSGIGYGYTF. In DNA form, the CDR3 reads TGTGCCAGCAGCTTATCGGGGATCGGCTATGGCTACACCTTC.

This clone was recorded a few times. The chain uses TRBV9 and TRBJ2-7; TRBD2 is a possible D gene (6 bases). Trimming stripped 0 bases from V and 1 base from J, with 11 bases between. Germline V CDR1 and CDR2: SGDLS, YYNGEE. This CDR3 is built from 15 residues. CDR3 amino acids: CASSVDGGSSYEQYF. CDR3 bases: TGTGCCAGCAGCGTAGATGGGGGGTCTTCCTACGAGCAGTACTTC. Supplemented by reference TRBV9 and TRBJ2-7, the full variable domain reads DSGVTQTPKHLITATGQRVTLRCSPRSGDLSVYWYQQSLDQGLQFLIQYYNGEERAKGNILERFSAQQFPDLHSELNLSSLELGDSALYFCASSVDGGSSYEQYFGPGTRLTVT.

The chain combines TRBV30 with TRBJ2-5; possibly TRBD2 for D (6 bases). The CDR3 has 12 amino acids. Germline V gene data show CDR1 as GTSNPN and CDR2 as SVGIG (reference sequence). Trimming removed 8 bases at V and 5 bases at J, with 15 bases between. CDR3 DNA sequence: TGTGCCCTGGCGAAGGAGGGGGAGACCCAGTACTTC. This codes for CALAKEGETQYF.

The V gene is TRBV19, the J gene TRBJ1-2; a possible D gene is TRBD1 (5 bases). Germline V lookup: CDR1 LNHDA, CDR2 SQIVND (reference sequence). The V gene lost 3 bases and the J gene lost 8 bases, with 13 bases spanning the gap. The CDR3 contains 13 residues. CDR3 in amino acids: CASSIQGWGGYTF. Here the CDR3 DNA reads TGTGCCAGTAGTATCCAGGGATGGGGAGGCTACACCTTC.

J is TRBJ1-2 and V is TRBV20-1; D unresolved. The V end lost 1 base, the J end lost 6 bases, and 6 bases lay between the germline ends. The germline gives CDR1 DFQATT, CDR2 SNEGSKA (reference sequence). The CDR3 contains 11 residues. The CDR3: CSARGGNGYTF. The CDR3 region has the DNA TGCAGTGCTAGAGGAGGGAATGGCTACACCTTC.

This chain connects TRBV27 to TRBJ2-7; maybe TRBD2 (5 bases). CDR1 and CDR2 (germline): MNHEY, SMNVEV (reference sequence). This CDR3 is built from 13 residues. V gave up 4 bases and J gave up 2 bases, with 9 bases separating them. In nucleotides, the CDR3 is TGTGCCAGCAGTTACAGACTACCCTACGAGCAGTACTTC. Protein sequence: CASSYRLPYEQYF.

V gene TRBV7-9 combines with J gene TRBJ2-1; the match to TRBD1 covers 7 bases. There are 15 residues in the CDR3. Germline V gene data show CDR1 as SEHNR and CDR2 as FQNEAQ (reference sequence). V lost 1 base and J lost 3; bases outside the gene matches: 3. CDR3 sequence: CASSLGDSRYNEQFF. The CDR3 DNA reads TGTGCCAGCAGCTTAGGGGACAGTCGCTACAATGAGCAGTTCTTC.

V gene TRBV12-5 combines with J gene TRBJ1-1, with TRBD1 matching 7 bases. The length of the CDR3 is 14 residues. From germline, CDR1 is LGHNT and CDR2 FRNRAP. J gave up 2 bases and V 4 bases, and 4 bases lay outside the gene matches. CDR3 loop: CASGSTGFNTEAFF. The CDR3 DNA reads as TGTGCTAGTGGTTCGACAGGGTTTAACACTGAAGCTTTCTTT. The variable domain in full, with the rest retrieved from reference TRBV12-5 and TRBJ1-1, is DARVTQTPRHKVTEMGQEVTMRCQPILGHNTVFWYRQTMMQGLELLAYFRNRAPLDDSGMPKDRFSAEMPDATLATLKIQPSEPRDSAVYFCASGSTGFNTEAFFGQGTRLTVV.